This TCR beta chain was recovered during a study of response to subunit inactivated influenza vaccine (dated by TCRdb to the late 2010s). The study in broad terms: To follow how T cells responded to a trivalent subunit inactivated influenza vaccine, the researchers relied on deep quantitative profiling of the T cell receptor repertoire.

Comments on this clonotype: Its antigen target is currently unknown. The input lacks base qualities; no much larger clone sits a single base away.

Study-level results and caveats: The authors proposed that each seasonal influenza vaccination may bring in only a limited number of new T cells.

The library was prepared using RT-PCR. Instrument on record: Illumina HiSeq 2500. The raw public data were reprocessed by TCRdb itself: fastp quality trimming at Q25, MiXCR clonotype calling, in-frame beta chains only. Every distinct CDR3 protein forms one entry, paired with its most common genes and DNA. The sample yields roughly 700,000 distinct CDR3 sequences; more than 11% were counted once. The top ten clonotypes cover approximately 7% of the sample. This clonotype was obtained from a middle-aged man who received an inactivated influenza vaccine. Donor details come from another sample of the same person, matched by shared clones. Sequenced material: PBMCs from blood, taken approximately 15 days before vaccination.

The nucleotide sequence is TGTGCCAGCAGTTACTCGAGGGGCCGGACAGGATACTCCTACGAGCAGTACTTC. Its translation is CASSYSRGRTGYSYEQYF. The chain is encoded by TRBV6-2 or TRBV6-3 joined to TRBJ2-7; a stretch of 7 junction bases matches TRBD1. From cysteine to phenylalanine, the CDR3 is 18 amino acids long. The read is trimmed to its CDR3 DNA, 54 bases read in frame from base 1. V loses 0 bases at its end and J loses 0 bases; junction bases beyond the gene matches: 11. CDR1 MNHEY and CDR2 SVGEGT are derived from the germline V gene.